This is a list of T cell receptor beta chains from one sample in a study of shared clonotypes between healthy human individuals. Profiled with immunoSEQ multiplex PCR; TCRdb holds only in-frame clones, not every one. Here the sample spans about 980,000 clones, over 75% being singletons. Sample: memory CD4+ T cells sorted from blood. These receptors all come from a man aged 18-30 years in good health. Each CDR3 is given with its conserved first and last residue. The D gene is left open where the match is weak. Where a row states a size, it is once, few, many or the class of an expanded clone; other rows omit it.

>TRBJ1-2|TRBD1|TRBV28|NA
CASSETGGRGYGYTF
TGTGCCAGCAGTGAAACAGGGGGCCGGGGTTATGGCTACACCTTC
>TRBJ1-1|NA|TRBV27|NA
CASSSHRDGTEAFF
TGTGCCAGCAGTTCCCACCGGGACGGCACTGAAGCTTTCTTT
>TRBJ1-2|TRBD1|TRBV4-3|NA
CASSQDPQGDVYGYTF
TGCGCCAGCAGCCAAGACCCCCAGGGGGATGTCTATGGCTACACCTTC
>TRBJ1-2|NA|TRBV5-6|NA
CASSLDREAYGYTF
TGTGCCAGCAGCTTGGACAGGGAGGCCTATGGCTACACCTTC
>TRBJ1-1|TRBD1|TRBV7-8|NA
CASSALGTANTEAFF
TGTGCCAGCAGCGCCCTCGGGACAGCGAACACTGAAGCTTTCTTT
>TRBJ1-1|NA|TRBV28|NA
CASGFRWEDENTEAFF
TGTGCCAGCGGTTTTAGGTGGGAAGATGAGAACACTGAAGCTTTCTTT
>TRBJ2-3|NA|TRBV7-9|few
CASSLASPISSDTQYF
TGTGCCAGCAGCTTAGCGTCGCCGATATCCTCAGATACGCAGTATTTT
>TRBJ2-3|TRBD1|TRBV7-2|NA
CASSLWGQPYF
TGTGCCAGCAGCTTATGGGGACAGCCGTATTTT
>TRBJ2-6|NA|TRBV2|NA
CASSAGTGSSGANVLTF
TGTGCCAGCAGTGCTGGGACCGGAAGCTCTGGGGCCAACGTCCTGACTTTC
>TRBJ1-1|NA|TRBV6-1|few
CASSRAEVNTEAFF
TGTGCCAGCAGTCGGGCAGAAGTGAACACTGAAGCTTTCTTT
>TRBJ1-2|NA|TRBV28|NA
CASTSVGNGYTF
TGTGCCAGCACCTCAGTGGGCAATGGCTACACCTTC
>TRBJ2-4|NA|TRBV27|NA
CASSFQGRGIQYF
TGTGCCAGCAGTTTCCAGGGTCGAGGCATTCAGTACTTC
>TRBJ1-3|NA|TRBV5-4|NA
CASSSLMNSGNTIYF
TGTGCCAGCAGCTCACTCATGAACTCTGGAAACACCATATATTTT
>TRBJ2-5|TRBD1|TRBV5-1|NA
CASSFPIGTEQETQYF
TGCGCCAGCAGCTTTCCCATTGGGACAGAACAAGAGACCCAGTACTTC
>TRBJ1-1|NA|TRBV5-1|NA
CASSLTVSGTEAFF
TGCGCCAGCAGCTTGACCGTTTCGGGGACTGAAGCTTTCTTT
>TRBJ1-2|NA|TRBV6-5|few
CASRPSLLTIPYTF
TGTGCCAGCAGGCCTTCATTGCTAACTATACCCTACACCTTC
>TRBJ2-7|NA|TRBV7-2|NA
CASSFDGGLAYEQYF
TGTGCCAGCAGCTTTGACGGGGGATTAGCCTACGAGCAGTACTTC
>TRBJ1-3|NA|TRBV5-6|NA
CASSPVGGSGNTIYF
TGTGCCAGCAGCCCAGTAGGCGGGTCTGGAAACACCATATATTTT
>TRBJ2-7|NA|TRBV5-4|NA
CASSLEGYEQYF
TGTGCCAGCAGCCTGGAGGGGTACGAGCAGTACTTC
>TRBJ2-1|NA|TRBV7-2|NA
CASSLVPLALEQFF
TGTGCCAGCAGCTTAGTTCCGTTAGCCCTTGAGCAGTTCTTC
>TRBJ2-1|TRBD2|TRBV4-1|NA
CASSQDSWRGNSYNEQFF
TGCGCCAGCAGCCAAGATTCATGGCGGGGGAACTCCTACAATGAGCAGTTCTTC
>TRBJ1-1|NA|TRBV5-1|NA
CASALDRYLEAFF
TGCGCCTCGGCGCTTGACAGATACCTTGAAGCTTTCTTT
>TRBJ2-5|NA|TRBV19|NA
CASSIDYGFQETQYF
TGTGCCAGTAGTATAGATTACGGCTTTCAAGAGACCCAGTACTTC
>TRBJ2-3|TRBD2|TRBV5-1|NA
CASSPGTSGRVQSYGTDTQYF
TGCGCCAGCAGCCCCGGGACTAGCGGGAGAGTACAGAGCTACGGCACAGATACGCAGTATTTT
>TRBJ2-7|NA|TRBV7-2|NA
CASSFGALGEQYF
TGTGCCAGCAGCTTTGGGGCCCTAGGGGAGCAGTACTTC
>TRBJ2-7|NA|TRBV2|NA
CASSQDRWGYF
TGTGCCAGCAGCCAAGACAGGTGGGGGTACTTC
>TRBJ1-1|TRBD1|TRBV25-1|NA
CASSEATGSGTEAFF
TGTGCCAGCAGTGAGGCGACAGGGTCGGGAACTGAAGCTTTCTTT
>TRBJ2-5|NA|TRBV7-9|NA
CASSLAGGETQYF
TGTGCCAGCAGCTTGGCAGGGGGGGAGACCCAGTACTTC
>TRBJ1-5|NA|TRBV5-4|NA
CASSVAGTNQPQHF
TGTGCCAGCAGCGTGGCGGGGACCAATCAGCCCCAGCATTTT
>TRBJ1-5|NA|TRBV7-8|NA
CASSLGQGSNQPQHF
TGTGCCAGCAGCTTAGGTCAGGGGAGCAATCAGCCCCAGCATTTT
>TRBJ2-7|NA|TRBV9|NA
CASSTGPHAYEQYF
TGTGCCAGCAGCACCGGACCTCATGCCTACGAGCAGTACTTC
>TRBJ1-4|NA|TRBV10-2|few
CASSEQTPGLGEKLFF
TGCGCCAGCAGTGAGCAAACCCCGGGACTCGGGGAAAAACTGTTTTTT
>TRBJ2-7|NA|TRBV10-3|NA
CAISKNGNYEQYF
TGTGCCATCAGTAAAAACGGGAATTACGAGCAGTACTTC
>TRBJ1-5|NA|TRBV19|NA
CASSTGNQPQHF
TGTGCCAGTAGCACAGGAAATCAGCCCCAGCATTTT
>TRBJ2-2|NA|TRBV12-1|NA
CASSFKTSGRSGELFF
TGTGCCAGCAGCTTTAAGACTAGCGGGAGATCCGGGGAGCTGTTTTTT
>TRBJ1-5|NA|TRBV28|NA
CASTPPRPGGGNQPQHF
TGTGCCAGCACCCCTCCGCGGCCGGGGGGGGGCAATCAGCCCCAGCATTTT
>TRBJ1-1|NA|TRBV7-6|NA
CASNPLLGAATEAFF
TGTGCCAGCAACCCCTTACTCGGGGCCGCCACTGAAGCTTTCTTT
>TRBJ2-3|TRBD1|TRBV7-9|few
CASRPGTGKADTQYF
TGTGCCAGCAGACCCGGGACAGGGAAAGCAGATACGCAGTATTTT
>TRBJ1-2|NA|TRBV28|NA
CASSSGPRANYGYTF
TGTGCCAGCAGTTCGGGACCTCGAGCTAACTATGGCTACACCTTC
>TRBJ2-1|NA|TRBV30|few
CAWSRGNEQFF
TGTGCCTGGAGTCGTGGAAATGAGCAGTTCTTC
>TRBJ2-3|TRBD1|TRBV2|NA
CASRRQGDTDTQYF
TGTGCCAGCAGGAGACAGGGGGACACAGATACGCAGTATTTT
>TRBJ1-2|NA|TRBV30|NA
CAWSVLGRFYGYTF
TGTGCCTGGAGTGTACTCGGCAGATTCTATGGCTACACCTTC
>TRBJ1-6|NA|TRBV6-6|once
CASSSVDFHLHF
TGTGCCAGCAGTTCCGTAGACTTTCACCTCCACTTT
>TRBJ2-3|NA|TRBV1|NA
CTTSAVQGGTDTQYF
TGCACCACCTCAGCCGTGCAGGGGGGTACAGATACGCAGTATTTT
>TRBJ2-3|NA|TRBV10-3|NA
CAISESADTQYF
TGTGCCATCAGTGAGTCCGCAGATACGCAGTATTTT
>TRBJ2-7|NA|TRBV28|NA
CASSLSPGTGNYEQYF
TGTGCCAGCAGTTTATCCCCCGGGACTGGGAACTACGAGCAGTACTTC
>TRBJ1-5|NA|TRBV21-1|NA
CASSIRTGEGNQPQHF
TGTGCCAGCAGCATTCGGACAGGGGAAGGCAATCAGCCCCAGCATTTT